This entry is about one TCR beta chain. Its target is unknown. The data derive from a study of T cell responses to AZD1222 COVID-19 vaccine. Overall study results and limits: The reported proportion of spike-specific TCRs targeting unmutated variant regions was nearly half. The breadth and depth of Spike-specific TCRs increased once two AZD1222 doses had been given. Females outnumbered males among donors, who were mostly white British; clonal diversity was possibly underestimated.

Trimming removed 3 bases at V and 3 bases at J, with 13 bases between. This CDR3 has 14 amino acids. In germline, CDR1 is SGHRS, CDR2 YFSETQ. Pooling covered second doses at about 4 or about 12 weeks. The assay was immunoSEQ multiplex PCR, and TCRdb's table has in-frame clones only and misses some. This sample has some 96,000 clones, with roughly 90% found just once. This clonotype was sampled from an adult who received the AZD1222 COVID-19 vaccine. V gene TRBV5-1 combines with J gene TRBJ2-7, with D perhaps given as TRBD1 or TRBD2 (5 bases each). Source: peripheral blood, taken 28 days after the second AZD1222 dose. CDR3: CASSSTGPYYEQYF. DNA of the CDR3: TGCGCCAGCAGCTCGACGGGACCGTACTACGAGCAGTACTTC.